Sequencing of this TCR beta chain was carried out in a study of cytomegalovirus exposure and HLA in healthy donors. Study-wide context: The roughly 120 million unique TCR beta sequences, from around 200 million T cells, were found by an earlier analysis.

Donors were nominally healthy when sampled, though unrecorded immune exposures were likely. This CDR3 comprises 13 residues. The germline V gene encodes CDR1 SQVTM and CDR2 ANQGSEA. V lost 8 bases and J 0 bases, leaving 11 bases between the germline ends. General study points: Several of the most significant clusters were apparently associated with common viral pathogens in a later analysis.

Vbeta (60) and Jbeta (13) primers were used in the PCR. The protocol was immunoSEQ multiplex PCR, while the TCRdb copy is restricted to in-frame clones and leaves out a portion. This table lists 40,000 to 50,000 clones. Comments on this clone: Its antigen is unknown.

The V and J genes are TRBV29-1 and TRBJ2-1; D uncertain. Sequenced material: PBMCs. The clonotype comes from a woman between 40 and 50 years old in good health and CMV-seronegative. CDR3 residues: CSLRRSSYNEQFF. The CDR3 nucleotides are TGCAGCCTACGCCGTAGCTCCTACAATGAGCAGTTCTTC.